The TCR beta chain described here comes from a study of cytomegalovirus exposure and HLA in healthy donors. This PCR relied on a set of 60 Vbeta primers and 13 Jbeta primers. Profiled with immunoSEQ multiplex PCR; TCRdb holds only in-frame clones, not every one. Of 180,000 or so clones in the sample, around 80% were seen once. On this clone: Its target is not known.

At sampling all donors were nominally healthy, likely with unrecorded immune exposures. This CDR3 spans 13 amino acids. The germline gives CDR1 SGDLS, CDR2 YYNGEE. The V segment lost 4 bases and the J segment 5 bases; nucleotides outside the gene matches: 5. Whole-study findings and limits: An ancestry cluster, one associated with Asian ancestry, reportedly showed fewer N-insertions than the approximately 670-donor mean in a later analysis. It was 150 to 200 TCR beta chains that were listed as cytomegalovirus-associated. Segments of the TCR beta V type were, in most cases, productive about 90% or about 30% of the time in an earlier analysis.

This receptor was obtained from a woman aged 25-40 years in good health and CMV-seronegative. The material sequenced was PBMCs. This rearrangement joins TRBV9 to TRBJ1-1; 7 positions match TRBD1. The CDR3 here is CASSLDRQTEAFF. In nucleotides, the CDR3 is TGTGCCAGCAGCCTGGACAGGCAAACTGAAGCTTTCTTT. Variable domain in full (rest from reference TRBV9 and TRBJ1-1): DSGVTQTPKHLITATGQRVTLRCSPRSGDLSVYWYQQSLDQGLQFLIQYYNGEERAKGNILERFSAQQFPDLHSELNLSSLELGDSALYFCASSLDRQTEAFFGQGTRLTVV.